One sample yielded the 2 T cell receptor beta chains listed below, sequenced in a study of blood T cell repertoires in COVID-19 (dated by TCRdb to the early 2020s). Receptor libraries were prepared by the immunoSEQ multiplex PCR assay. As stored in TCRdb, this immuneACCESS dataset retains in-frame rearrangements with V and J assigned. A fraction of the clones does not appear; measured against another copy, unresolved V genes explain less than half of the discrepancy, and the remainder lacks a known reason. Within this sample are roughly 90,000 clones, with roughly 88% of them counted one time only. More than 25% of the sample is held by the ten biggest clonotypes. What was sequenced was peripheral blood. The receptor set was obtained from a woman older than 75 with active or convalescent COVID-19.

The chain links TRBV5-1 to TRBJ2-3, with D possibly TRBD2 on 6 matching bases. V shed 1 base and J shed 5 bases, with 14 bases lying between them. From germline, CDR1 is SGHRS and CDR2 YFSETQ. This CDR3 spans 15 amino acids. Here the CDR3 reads CASSLNGGSIDTQYF. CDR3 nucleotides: TGCGCCAGCAGCTTGAATGGGGGGTCGATAGATACGCAGTATTTT. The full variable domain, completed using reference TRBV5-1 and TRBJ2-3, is KAGVTQTPRYLIKTRGQQVTLSCSPISGHRSVSWYQQTPGQGLQFLFEYFSETQRNKGNFPGRFSGRQFSNSRSEMNVSTLELGDSALYLCASSLNGGSIDTQYFGPGTRLTVL.

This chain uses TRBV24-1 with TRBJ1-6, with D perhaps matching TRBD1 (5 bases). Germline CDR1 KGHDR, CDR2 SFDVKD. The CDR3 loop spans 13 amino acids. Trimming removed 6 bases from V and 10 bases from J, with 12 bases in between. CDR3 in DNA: TGTGCCACCAGTCGCGGGGGAAACTCACCCCTCCACTTT. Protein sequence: CATSRGGNSPLHF.